Following are 2 T cell receptor beta chains from one sample sequenced in a study of shared clonotypes between healthy human individuals (dated by TCRdb to the early 2020s). Library construction relied on the immunoSEQ multiplex PCR assay. TCRdb holds this immuneACCESS table with in-frame rearrangements only. Some clones are missing; in checked studies, unresolved V genes explain under half, and the rest has no known cause. This sample is represented by approximately 640,000 clones; less than 80% of them were singletons. The biggest ten clones account for 1.5% to 2% of the sample. The sequenced sample was memory CD4+ T cells sorted from blood. The cell subset or site label here, explained by the study, means: CD45RA-negative fraction. Source of these receptors: a woman aged 30 to 39 in good health.

V usage is TRBV28 and J usage is TRBJ1-2; tentative D call: TRBD1 (6 bases). CDR1 and CDR2 from the germline V gene are MDHEN and SYDVKM. The CDR3 has 17 amino acids. V lost 7 bases, J lost 7 bases, and 28 bases lay in between. The DNA for the CDR3 is TGTGCCAGCAACACAATTGGACAGCTAGAATACGGCTCTGGCTACACCTTC. This sequence encodes CASNTIGQLEYGSGYTF.

The chain is built from TRBV6-1 and TRBJ1-3; D gene uncertain. The CDR3 has 15 amino acids. V dropped 8 bases and J dropped 0 bases, with 14 bases sitting between them. Germline CDR1 is MNHNS and CDR2 is SASEGT. This chain's CDR3 is CASAQQRNSGNTIYF. The CDR3 DNA follows: TGTGCCAGCGCGCAGCAGCGCAACTCTGGAAACACCATATATTTT.